Sequencing of this TCR beta chain was carried out in a study of OX40 agonist ivuxolimab in advanced cancers. With respect to the entire study: Ivuxolimab, which targeted the costimulatory receptor OX40 (CD134), was an agonistic, fully human IgG2 monoclonal antibody. Intravenous ivuxolimab was administered to patients every 2 weeks at six dose levels: 0.01, 0.1, 0.3, 1.5, 3 and 10 mg/kg. Among the roughly 52 dose-escalation patients, about 20 had hepatocellular carcinoma, roughly 15 melanoma, 9 renal cell carcinoma and 9 head and neck cancer. In the dose-escalation cohort, 82.7% of patients were male, and the mean age was around 60 years, with a range of roughly 23 to 85. Prior anti-PD-1, anti-PD-L1 or anti-CTLA-4 therapy was permitted, and approximately 40% of dose-escalation patients had received checkpoint inhibitors. Three dose-escalation patients achieved partial responses, one with hepatocellular carcinoma and two with cutaneous melanoma. Peripheral TCRbeta sequencing was intended to test whether TCR sequence diversity was altered and clonal T-cell expansion was caused by ivuxolimab. The paper reports the monotherapy dose-escalation portion (N = 52 patients) of the phase I ivuxolimab trial.

The germline V gene (reference sequence) supplies CDR1 LNHDA and CDR2 SQIVND. The CDR3 runs 14 amino acids, cysteine and phenylalanine included. The sequence is cut down to CDR3 DNA, 42 bases in frame from base 1. V has 4 bases trimmed and J has 4 bases trimmed; junction bases matching no gene number 4. To note about this clone: The specificity of this receptor is unknown. No much larger clonotype is one base removed from it; base qualities were not supplied.

The trial excluded patients who had a history of autoimmune disease or who were on systemic immunosuppression. Peripheral blood for TCR sequencing was collected from all dose cohorts at baseline, on cycle 4 day 1, and on cycle 7 day 1. Samples were obtained from an open-label, multicenter, first-in-human phase I dose-escalation trial of ivuxolimab. Adults with locally advanced or metastatic melanoma, renal cell, hepatocellular, or head and neck squamous cell carcinoma were enrolled in the trial. Before TCR sequencing, CD4+ T cells and CD8+ T cells from peripheral blood were sorted into separate populations. To sequence the TCRbeta CDR3 region, genomic DNA was isolated from the sorted cells. The immunoSEQ Assay was used to sequence the TCRbeta CDR3 regions. Not all clones reach the TCRdb copy of this immuneACCESS table, which keeps in-frame sequences only. Checked studies attribute under half of the gap to unresolved V genes and leave the rest unexplained. Present in this sample are roughly 70,000 clones, 85% to 90% of which were seen just once. The ten largest clones capture about 2.2% of the sample.

Points the paper makes about the study in general: The antigen specificity of the peripheral T cells that underwent clonal expansion was not determined. Low levels of normalized T-cell clonal expansion were also seen in some patients who did not respond. In partial responders in the 0.1-3.0 mg/kg groups, normalized peripheral clonal expansion was found to be among the lowest, especially among CD8+ T cells. After ivuxolimab, more expanded clones were found on average in CD8+ T cells than in CD4+ T cells. At doses of 0.1 to 3.0 mg/kg, clonal expansion of both CD4+ and CD8+ T cells in blood was seen between baseline and week 6.

The material sequenced was CD4+ or CD8+ T cells sorted from blood, taken in a trial of the OX40 agonist ivuxolimab. This clonotype originated in an adult with an advanced solid tumor such as melanoma, head and neck, liver or kidney cancer. Rearrangement joined TRBV19 to TRBJ2-5, and TRBD1 matches 9 of the central bases. The CDR3 amino acid sequence is: CASSTRQGGETQYF. The DNA sequence is TGTGCCAGTAGTACCCGACAGGGGGGAGAGACCCAGTACTTC.